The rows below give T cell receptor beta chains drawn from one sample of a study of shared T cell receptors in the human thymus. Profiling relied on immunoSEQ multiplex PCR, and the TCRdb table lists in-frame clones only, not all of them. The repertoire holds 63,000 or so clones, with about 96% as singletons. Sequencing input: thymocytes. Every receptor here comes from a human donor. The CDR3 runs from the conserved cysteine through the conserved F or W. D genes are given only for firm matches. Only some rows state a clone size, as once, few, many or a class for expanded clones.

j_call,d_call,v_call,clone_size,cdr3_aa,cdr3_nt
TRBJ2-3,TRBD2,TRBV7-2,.,CASSPGLAGGPVITDTQYF,TGTGCCAGCAGCCCGGGACTAGCGGGGGGGCCTGTAATCACAGATACGCAGTATTTT
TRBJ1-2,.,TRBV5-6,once,CASSLVVSGGRRGYTF,TGTGCCAGCAGCTTGGTCGTTTCCGGGGGACGGAGGGGCTACACCTTC
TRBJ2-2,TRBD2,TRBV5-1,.,CASSSQGERGGRNTGELFF,TGCGCCAGCAGCTCCCAGGGGGAGCGGGGGGGTCGAAACACCGGGGAGCTGTTTTTT
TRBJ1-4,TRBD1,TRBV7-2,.,CASSLGDRDYEKLFF,TGTGCCAGCAGCTTAGGGGACAGGGACTATGAAAAACTGTTTTTT
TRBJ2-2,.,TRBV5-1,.,CASSLLLGSTGELFF,TGCGCCAGCAGCTTGCTTTTAGGTAGCACCGGGGAGCTGTTTTTT
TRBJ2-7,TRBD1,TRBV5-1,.,CASSTDRGRNEQYF,TGCGCCAGCAGCACTGACAGGGGGCGGAACGAGCAGTACTTC
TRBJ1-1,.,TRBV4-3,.,CASSQDPGSNLRGNTEAFF,TGCGCCAGCAGCCAAGATCCGGGGAGCAACCTTAGGGGGAACACTGAAGCTTTCTTT
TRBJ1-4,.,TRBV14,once,CASSVRQGNNEKLFF,TGTGCCAGCAGCGTCCGACAAGGCAATAATGAAAAACTGTTTTTT
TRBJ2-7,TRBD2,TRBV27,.,CASRGGEPYEQYF,TGTGCCAGCAGGGGGGGGGAACCCTACGAGCAGTACTTC
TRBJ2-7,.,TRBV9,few,CASSGDDVPYEQYF,TGTGCCAGCAGTGGGGATGACGTTCCCTACGAGCAGTACTTC
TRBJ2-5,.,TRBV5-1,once,CASSLSQETQYF,TGCGCCAGCAGCCTCAGCCAAGAGACCCAGTACTTC
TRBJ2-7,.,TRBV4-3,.,CASSQEAATYEQYF,TGCGCCAGCAGCCAAGAAGCAGCAACATACGAGCAGTACTTC
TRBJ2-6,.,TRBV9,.,CASSTRDRGANVLTF,TGTGCCAGCAGCACCCGGGACCGAGGAGCCAACGTCCTGACTTTC
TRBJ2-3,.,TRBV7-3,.,CASSPATKDTDTQYF,TGTGCCAGCAGCCCGGCCACGAAGGACACAGATACGCAGTATTTT
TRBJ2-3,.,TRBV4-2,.,CASSQGVTCTDTQYF,TGTGCCAGCAGCCAAGGGGTTACATGCACAGATACGCAGTATTTT
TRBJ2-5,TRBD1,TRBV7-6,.,CASRSGTEQETQYF,TGTGCCAGCAGGTCCGGGACAGAGCAAGAGACCCAGTACTTC
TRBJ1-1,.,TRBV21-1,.,CASSKTPRGNTEAFF,TGTGCCAGCAGCAAAACGCCTCGGGGGAACACTGAAGCTTTCTTT
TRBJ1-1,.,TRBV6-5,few,CASRQGSEAFF,TGTGCCAGCAGGCAGGGTTCCGAAGCTTTCTTT
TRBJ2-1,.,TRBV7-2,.,CASSPADSEFF,TGTGCCAGCAGTCCAGCGGACTCCGAGTTCTTC
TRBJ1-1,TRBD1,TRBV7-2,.,CASSLGPGGRSTEAFF,TGTGCCAGCAGCTTAGGGCCAGGGGGTAGGAGCACTGAAGCTTTCTTT
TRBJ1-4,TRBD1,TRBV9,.,CASSSWTGKGGGHEKLFF,TGTGCCAGCAGCTCCTGGACAGGGAAGGGAGGGGGTCATGAAAAACTGTTTTTT
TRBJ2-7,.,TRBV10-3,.,CAIQWDMFYEQYF,TGTGCCATCCAGTGGGACATGTTCTACGAGCAGTACTTC